This TCR beta chain was recorded in a study of shared clonotypes between healthy human individuals. At the level of the study: The plates for each donor numbered three CD4 naive, three CD4 memory, two CD8 naive and one CD8 memory. Points from the study as a whole: Four donors showed sharing of roughly 5% of naive CD4 clonotypes.

Only in-frame clones appear in the TCRdb table, and some are missing; sequencing was by immunoSEQ multiplex PCR. The sample holds 950,000 to 1,100,000 clones; approximately 80% are singletons and the top ten take 0.61%. V dropped 0 bases and J dropped 9; count of bases not matched to a gene: 12. Germline V gives CDR1 ENHRY, CDR2 SYGVKD. The CDR3 contains 16 residues. In the case of this clone: The antigen is not known.

The sample was memory CD4+ T cells from PBMCs. Noted subset: CD45RA-negative fraction. The rearrangement uses TRBV10-3 and TRBJ2-7, with TRBD2 matching over 9 bases. This TCR came from a young man in good health. Some clones in this sample may be carry-over from other donors' samples. The CDR3 is CAISESYGGRGGVQYF. As DNA, the CDR3 is TGTGCCATCAGTGAGTCGTACGGCGGGAGGGGAGGCGTGCAGTACTTC.